These T cell receptor beta chains were read from a single sample in a study of cytomegalovirus exposure and HLA in healthy donors. TCRdb's copy holds only in-frame clones and misses some; the assay was immunoSEQ multiplex PCR. Altogether 100,000 to 150,000 clones are present, 75% to 85% being singletons, with the ten largest covering about 3%. The sequencing input was PBMCs. The receptors derive from a young woman in good health and CMV-seropositive. CDR3s leave out the opening cysteine and the closing phenylalanine or tryptophan.

V,J,CDR3
TRBV25-1,TRBJ2-5,ASTGTSGGALQETQY
TRBV7-9,TRBJ2-2,SRGDPTGGETGELF
TRBV4-3,TRBJ1-1,ASSHYLEGDTEAF
TRBV7-9,TRBJ1-2,ASSLGQVYGYT
TRBV5-1,TRBJ2-3,ASSLGVGGTDTQY
TRBV2,TRBJ1-6,ASSQGWNSPLH
TRBV4-1,TRBJ1-2,ASSQERIGSDYGYT
TRBV14,TRBJ2-1,ASSPSPQGVGF
TRBV19,TRBJ2-2,ASSTTDVKHRGTGELF
TRBV6-5,TRBJ1-1,ASSQGYTEAF
TRBV2,TRBJ1-5,ASSTGTGFNQPQH
TRBV4-1,TRBJ1-5,ASSQVPVSNQPQH
TRBV19,TRBJ1-5,ASSNGTGGRNQPQH
TRBV2,TRBJ1-2,AGHGVRHGYT
TRBV6-1,TRBJ2-7,ASSDLTLYEQY
TRBV7-9,TRBJ2-7,ASSSTGPTYEQY
TRBV25-1,TRBJ2-7,ASLKVAGVTYEQY
TRBV7-9,TRBJ2-7,ASSYRDRGFYEQY
TRBV12-5,TRBJ1-5,ASGSSDRQDNQPQH
TRBV6-1,TRBJ1-3,ASSEVGDGTGNTIY
TRBV11-3,TRBJ1-3,ASSLDPTAGNTIY
TRBV11-2,TRBJ2-1,ASSLGAGAEQF
TRBV19,TRBJ2-3,ASTGRAYTDTQY
TRBV6-1,TRBJ2-2,ASSVTGGTGELF
TRBV9,TRBJ1-3,ASSVEAQWADTIY
TRBV10-1,TRBJ2-5,ASSDTGVETQY
TRBV10-3,TRBJ1-5,AIAGQGLNQPQH
TRBV6-5,TRBJ2-7,ASRVAGASSYEQY
TRBV25-1,TRBJ1-6,ASSEWFPGQDSPLH
TRBV12-2,TRBJ2-3,ASRSLGGCGTDTQY